This T cell receptor beta chain was identified during a study of T cells of healthy individuals. TCRdb recomputed calls from the 5' RACE reads with MiXCR, one row per CDR3 protein. The sample lists approximately 100,000 distinct CDR3 sequences, approximately 15% occurring once. The CDR3 totals 15 residues. V trimming: 2 bases; J trimming: 5 bases; junction bases outside the gene matches: 6. Germline V CDR1 and CDR2: MGHRA, YSYEKL. This clonotype was observed a few times. This chain connects TRBV4-1 to TRBJ2-5; 9 nucleotides agree with TRBD1. This receptor was obtained from a human donor in good health. The CDR3 region has the DNA TGCGCCAGCAGCCAACCGGGACAGGGATTGGAGACCCAGTACTTC. Amino acid sequence: CASSQPGQGLETQYF.